Listed below are T cell receptor beta chains from one sample, sequenced in a study of shared clonotypes between healthy human individuals. The protocol was immunoSEQ multiplex PCR, while the TCRdb copy is restricted to in-frame clones and leaves out a portion. Of some 2,400,000 clones in the sample, almost 96% were seen once. Sequenced: naive CD4+ T cells sorted from blood. The receptors were gathered from a man younger than 35 in good health. The CDR3 runs from the conserved cysteine through the conserved F or W. Each record gives: CDR3 protein, CDR3 DNA, J gene, clone size, V gene, D gene. The D gene is left open where the match is weak. Rows give clone size only sometimes, using once, few, many, or a class for an expanded clone.

CDR3 protein: CASSSRTPVDTSTDTQYF
CDR3 DNA: TGCGCCAGCAGCTCGCGAACGCCGGTGGATACTAGCACAGATACGCAGTATTTT
J gene: TRBJ2-3
clone size: -
V gene: TRBV5-1
D gene: -

CDR3 protein: CASSLLLDRTAYNEQFF
CDR3 DNA: TGTGCCAGCAGCCTCTTACTTGACAGGACGGCCTACAATGAGCAGTTCTTC
J gene: TRBJ2-1
clone size: -
V gene: TRBV7-9
D gene: -

CDR3 protein: CASSGVMNTEAFF
CDR3 DNA: TGTGCCAGCAGTGGGGTTATGAACACTGAAGCTTTCTTT
J gene: TRBJ1-1
clone size: -
V gene: TRBV6-1
D gene: -

CDR3 protein: CASSRTGIETQYF
CDR3 DNA: TGTGCCAGCAGTCGGACAGGGATAGAGACCCAGTACTTC
J gene: TRBJ2-5
clone size: -
V gene: TRBV11-2
D gene: TRBD1

CDR3 protein: CASSPEQGKEETQYF
CDR3 DNA: TGTGCCAGTAGTCCTGAACAGGGAAAGGAGGAGACCCAGTACTTC
J gene: TRBJ2-5
clone size: -
V gene: TRBV19
D gene: -

CDR3 protein: CASSLVASPATNEKLFF
CDR3 DNA: TGTGCCAGCAGCTTAGTCGCCAGCCCCGCAACTAATGAAAAACTGTTTTTT
J gene: TRBJ1-4
clone size: -
V gene: TRBV7-8
D gene: -

CDR3 protein: CASCGESQPQHF
CDR3 DNA: TGTGCCAGCTGCGGGGAATCACAGCCCCAGCATTTT
J gene: TRBJ1-5
clone size: -
V gene: TRBV2
D gene: -

CDR3 protein: CASSPQGEGSPLHF
CDR3 DNA: TGTGCCAGCTCCCCCCAGGGTGAGGGATCACCCCTCCACTTT
J gene: TRBJ1-6
clone size: once
V gene: TRBV18
D gene: -

CDR3 protein: CASSRQYSYEQYF
CDR3 DNA: TGTGCCAGCAGCCGACAATACTCCTACGAGCAGTACTTC
J gene: TRBJ2-7
clone size: -
V gene: TRBV13
D gene: -

CDR3 protein: CASSLATKTGYNEQFF
CDR3 DNA: TGTGCCAGCAGCTTAGCGACTAAGACCGGCTACAATGAGCAGTTCTTC
J gene: TRBJ2-1
clone size: -
V gene: TRBV7-2
D gene: -

CDR3 protein: CAISEPGETQYF
CDR3 DNA: TGTGCCATCAGTGAACCCGGAGAGACCCAGTACTTC
J gene: TRBJ2-5
clone size: -
V gene: TRBV10-3
D gene: -

CDR3 protein: CASSRTRQGDGYTF
CDR3 DNA: TGTGCCAGCAGCCGGACCCGACAGGGCGACGGCTACACCTTC
J gene: TRBJ1-2
clone size: -
V gene: TRBV7-2
D gene: TRBD1

CDR3 protein: CASSPWDRGNTGELFF
CDR3 DNA: TGTGCCAGCAGCCCATGGGACAGGGGAAACACCGGGGAGCTGTTTTTT
J gene: TRBJ2-2
clone size: -
V gene: TRBV14
D gene: TRBD1

CDR3 protein: CAISQQVNTEAFF
CDR3 DNA: TGTGCCATCAGTCAACAGGTGAACACTGAAGCTTTCTTT
J gene: TRBJ1-1
clone size: once
V gene: TRBV10-3
D gene: -

CDR3 protein: CASIEGIANTGELFF
CDR3 DNA: TGTGCCAGCATTGAAGGCATCGCGAACACCGGGGAGCTGTTTTTT
J gene: TRBJ2-2
clone size: -
V gene: TRBV6-1
D gene: -

CDR3 protein: CASSGPLIYTEAFF
CDR3 DNA: TGTGCCAGCAGTGGACCCTTAATATACACTGAAGCTTTCTTT
J gene: TRBJ1-1
clone size: -
V gene: TRBV6-1
D gene: -

CDR3 protein: CASSQENEKLFF
CDR3 DNA: TGCGCCAGCAGCCAAGAAAATGAAAAACTGTTTTTT
J gene: TRBJ1-4
clone size: few
V gene: TRBV4-1
D gene: -

CDR3 protein: CSVRYTGELFF
CDR3 DNA: TGCAGCGTCAGGTACACCGGGGAGCTGTTTTTT
J gene: TRBJ2-2
clone size: -
V gene: TRBV29-1
D gene: -

CDR3 protein: CAIPIKLSTDTQYF
CDR3 DNA: TGTGCCATCCCAATCAAACTAAGCACAGATACGCAGTATTTT
J gene: TRBJ2-3
clone size: -
V gene: TRBV6-1
D gene: -

CDR3 protein: CAWSQLERGETQYF
CDR3 DNA: TGTGCCTGGAGTCAATTGGAACGTGGAGAGACCCAGTACTTC
J gene: TRBJ2-5
clone size: -
V gene: TRBV30
D gene: -

CDR3 protein: CASSPEGSGSPLHF
CDR3 DNA: TGTGCCAGTAGTCCCGAGGGCAGTGGTTCACCCCTCCACTTT
J gene: TRBJ1-6
clone size: few
V gene: TRBV19
D gene: -

CDR3 protein: CASSSGDTIYF
CDR3 DNA: TGTGCCAGCAGTTCGGGTGACACCATATATTTT
J gene: TRBJ1-3
clone size: once
V gene: TRBV28
D gene: -

CDR3 protein: CASSLGLEETQYF
CDR3 DNA: TGTGCCAGCAGCCTCGGACTAGAAGAGACCCAGTACTTC
J gene: TRBJ2-5
clone size: -
V gene: TRBV7-2
D gene: TRBD2

CDR3 protein: CASGLVRYLGTGVPNTGELFF
CDR3 DNA: TGTGCTAGTGGTTTGGTTCGATATCTTGGGACAGGGGTTCCTAACACCGGGGAGCTGTTTTTT
J gene: TRBJ2-2
clone size: -
V gene: TRBV12-5
D gene: TRBD1

CDR3 protein: CASSSTGLDTEAFF
CDR3 DNA: TGCGCCAGCAGCTCAACAGGCTTGGACACTGAAGCTTTCTTT
J gene: TRBJ1-1
clone size: once
V gene: TRBV5-1
D gene: -

CDR3 protein: CASRKGTDPYNEQFF
CDR3 DNA: TGCGCCAGCAGAAAAGGGACAGATCCCTACAATGAGCAGTTCTTC
J gene: TRBJ2-1
clone size: -
V gene: TRBV5-1
D gene: TRBD1

CDR3 protein: CASSIGPGQVGYTF
CDR3 DNA: TGTGCCAGTAGTATAGGACCGGGACAGGTTGGCTACACCTTC
J gene: TRBJ1-2
clone size: -
V gene: TRBV19
D gene: TRBD1

CDR3 protein: CASSHPGQGAFGYTF
CDR3 DNA: TGCGCCAGCAGCCATCCGGGACAGGGGGCATTTGGCTACACCTTC
J gene: TRBJ1-2
clone size: -
V gene: TRBV4-1
D gene: TRBD1

CDR3 protein: CASSSRAGNTEAFF
CDR3 DNA: TGTGCCAGCAGTTCTAGGGCAGGGAACACTGAAGCTTTCTTT
J gene: TRBJ1-1
clone size: -
V gene: TRBV6-5
D gene: -

CDR3 protein: CASRSTSNTGELFF
CDR3 DNA: TGCGCCAGCAGATCGACTAGTAACACCGGGGAGCTGTTTTTT
J gene: TRBJ2-2
clone size: once
V gene: TRBV5-1
D gene: -

CDR3 protein: CASSLGRQGRGYTF
CDR3 DNA: TGTGCCAGCAGCTTGGGGCGACAGGGTAGAGGCTACACCTTC
J gene: TRBJ1-2
clone size: -
V gene: TRBV5-6
D gene: TRBD1